Below, 24 T cell receptor beta chains from the same sample are listed, as sequenced in a study of CD8+ T cells in alopecia areata. RNA was isolated and reverse transcribed to cDNA, the sequencing template. Method: immunoSEQ multiplex PCR; TCRdb's copy keeps in-frame clones and lacks some. The sample gives about 2,000 clones, none seen only once, and the top ten clones hold approximately 52%. Sequenced: lesional skin. All receptors come from a C3H/HeJ mouse with alopecia areata. Mouse MHC haplotype: H2-k.

In its sample, this clone was seen many times. Gene names are the mouse ones. The sequenced fragment ends 4 residues before the CDR3 boundary, so the rest is inferred from the germline J gene. The V and J genes are TRBV19 and TRBJ1-4; the match to TRBD1 covers 8 bases. Germline lookup yields CDR1 FNHDT and CDR2 SITEND (reference sequence). The V segment lost 4 bases and the J segment 3 bases; nucleotides outside the gene matches: 2. The CDR3 extends over 14 amino acids. This chain's CDR3 is CASSRQGPNERLFF. CDR3 DNA (partial): TGTGCCAGCAGTCGACAGGGGCCCAACGAA.

This clone was recorded a few times. Gene names are mouse gene names. The sequence runs out 4 residues before the end of the CDR3; the remainder is reconstructed from the germline J gene. The genes are TRBV5 and TRBJ2-7; TRBD1 aligns across 7 bases. The trim removed 2 bases at V and 0 bases at J, leaving 4 bases unmatched. The CDR3 length is 15 residues. Germline CDR1 LGHNA, CDR2 YNLKQL (reference sequence). CDR3: CASSQTGQLSYEQYF. The DNA read from the CDR3 is TGTGCCAGCAGCCAAACGGGACAGCTCTCCTAT.

There are a few counts of this clone. The gene names given are mouse names. Read sequence stops 4 residues before the CDR3 end, and the germline J gene provides the missing end. V is TRBV13-1 and J is TRBJ2-1; TRBD1 aligns across 7 bases. Germline CDR1 and CDR2: NSHNY and SYGAGN. The CDR3 is made up of 14 amino acids. The V segment lost 4 bases and the J segment 3 bases; nucleotides outside the gene matches: 4. CDR3 region: CASSINRGYAEQFF. The covered CDR3 bases are TGTGCCAGCAGTATAAACAGGGGCTATGCT.

This clone was recorded many times. All gene names here are mouse names. The read stops 4 residues short of the end of the CDR3; the missing end is completed from the germline J gene. The chain recombines TRBV13-2 with TRBJ2-7, with D hard to call. CDR3 length equals 12 residues. Germline CDR1 reads NNHNN; CDR2 reads SYGAGS (reference sequence). Partial CDR3 DNA: TGTGCCAGCGGTGAATACACATAT. This sequence encodes CASGEYTY. The whole CDR3 sequence is CASGEYTYEQYF.

This clone was seen at least ten times. The listed TCRdb protein conflicts with the DNA translation at residue 13, and the protein shown is translated directly from the DNA. Gene names are mouse gene names. The CDR3 end is not reached by the read, which stops 3 residues before it; the germline J gene fills it in. The V gene is TRBV13-2, the J gene TRBJ1-6; the D gene is possibly TRBD1 (6 bases). TRBJ1-6 is flagged as an ORF with uncertain function. Trimming shortened V by 2 bases and J by 0 bases, and 9 bases separated the two germline ends. CDR1 NNHNN and CDR2 SYGAGS come from the germline V gene (reference sequence). CDR3 length: 16 amino acids. Here the CDR3 reads CASGEGTYSYNSPLYF. The part of the CDR3 DNA that was read is TGTGCCAGCGGTGAAGGGACATATTCCTATAATTCGCCC.

This clone showed up many times. The listed genes are named as in mouse. With the read ending 4 residues before the CDR3 end, the germline J gene is used to fill in that end. The rearrangement joins TRBV13-3 to TRBJ1-1, with D perhaps TRBD1 (6 bases). Trimming removed 2 bases at V and 1 base at J, with 6 bases between. The V gene's germline CDR1 is NNHDY and CDR2 SYVADS. The CDR3 has 13 amino acids. CDR3 DNA (partial): TGTGCCAGCAGTGACAGGGGAAACACA. Protein: CASSDRGNT. The entire CDR3 protein is CASSDRGNTEVFF.

This clone was counted ten times or more. Mouse gene names apply. Read coverage stops 4 residues before the CDR3 terminus; the germline J gene supplies the remainder. The chain employs TRBV1 and TRBJ2-4; D is unclear. CDR1 and CDR2 from the germline V gene are NSQYPW and LRSPGD (reference sequence). The CDR3 runs 15 residues. V was trimmed by 0 bases and J by 0 bases, leaving 7 bases between them. CDR3 bases read: TGCACCTGCAGTGCAGAGTCAGTTAGTCAAAAC. As protein: CTCSAESVSQN. The entire CDR3 is CTCSAESVSQNTLYF.

This clone was seen many times. Mouse germline and gene names are used. CDR3 sequence reads: CASGERQGGAETLYF. CDR3 bases read: TGTGCCAGCGGTGAGCGACAGGGAGGTGCAGAA. The rearrangement joins TRBV13-2 to TRBJ2-3; the match to TRBD1 covers 7 bases. The missing CDR3 end, 4 residues past where the read stops, is filled in from the germline J gene. The CDR3 runs to 15 residues. V lost 2 bases to trimming and J lost 1 base; unmatched junction nucleotides: 4. Germline CDR1 is NNHNN and CDR2 is SYGAGS (reference sequence).

This clone appeared many times. Here the gene names and germline are mouse. The sequence runs out 4 residues before the end of the CDR3; the remainder is reconstructed from the germline J gene. The chain couples TRBV13-3 to TRBJ1-4; tentatively, D is TRBD1 (6 bases). Trimming removed 0 bases from V and 0 bases from J, with 12 bases in between. Germline V gene lookup returns CDR1 NNHDY and CDR2 SYVADS. The CDR3 is 17 amino acids. The CDR3 spells CASSDAGTKFSNERLFF. Incomplete CDR3 DNA: TGTGCCAGCAGTGATGCGGGGACAAAATTTTCCAACGAA.

This clone was counted only a few times. This likely reflects a read error, since a far larger clone is one base away. Mouse gene names and germline throughout. CDR3 sequence: CASSTRNERLFF. Partial CDR3 DNA: TGTGCCAGCAGTACCAGAAACGAA. The chain has TRBV13-3 and TRBJ1-4; D remains unclear. The CDR3 end falls 4 residues outside the read, so it is completed with the germline J gene. Trimming stripped 4 bases from V and 5 bases from J, with 6 bases between. The germline V gene encodes CDR1 NNHDY and CDR2 SYVADS. The CDR3 contains 12 residues.

Turning to this clone: The gene symbols are mouse symbols. The read finishes 4 residues shy of the CDR3 end, and the germline J gene is used to complete it. The genes are TRBV5 and TRBJ2-4; no definite D call. Trimming pared 4 bases from V and 0 bases from J, leaving 5 bases between. CDR1 is LGHNA, CDR2 YNLKQL, per germline (reference sequence). This CDR3 is built from 13 residues. The CDR3 region is CASSPGSQNTLYF. The CDR3 bases that were read are TGTGCCAGCAGCCCAGGTAGTCAAAAC.

This clone was detected only a few times. Mouse germline and gene names are used. The read gets to within 4 residues of the CDR3 end, and the germline J gene fills in the rest. The V gene is TRBV4, the J gene TRBJ2-1; 9 positions agree with TRBD1. This CDR3 has 14 residues. In germline, CDR1 is LGHDT, CDR2 YNNKQL (reference sequence). Unmatched junction bases numbered 2, after V lost 4 bases and J lost 4 bases. CDR3 sequence: CASSSGTGYAEQFF. Incomplete CDR3 DNA: TGTGCCAGCAGCTCCGGGACAGGGTATGCT.

As concerns this clone: Genes and germline are mouse. The read halts 4 residues ahead of the CDR3 end, with the missing end drawn from the germline J gene. Other DNA sequences in this sample translate to the same CDR3. J is TRBJ2-5 and V is TRBV2; TRBD2 matches at 8 bases. The CDR3 contains 15 residues. Germline V lookup: CDR1 LGHNA, CDR2 YSYQKL. The DNA read from the CDR3 is TGTGCCAGCAGCCAAGAGGGGGGGCGACGGGAC. Its translation: CASSQEGGRRD. The CDR3, in full, reads CASSQEGGRRDTQYF.

The table lists this clone with many counts. Mouse germline and gene names are used. The CDR3 sequence: CASRDRGSQNTLYF. CDR3 DNA, as far as it was read: TGTGCCAGCAGGGACAGGGGTAGTCAAAAC. The chain has TRBV19 and TRBJ2-4; 9 bases align to TRBD1. The read ends 4 residues shy of where the CDR3 ends; the end is completed using the germline J gene. Losses at the gene ends were 5 bases for V and 0 bases for J; bases not matched to a gene: 1. The CDR3 is 14 amino acids. Germline lookup yields CDR1 FNHDT and CDR2 SITEND (reference sequence). The full variable domain, completed using reference TRBV19 and TRBJ2-4, is GGIITQTPKFLIGQEGQKLTLKCQQNFNHDTMYWYRQDSGKGLRLIYYSITENDLQKGDLSEGYDASREKKSSFSLTVTSAQKNEMAVFLCASRDRGSQNTLYFGAGTRLSVL.

This clone was seen at least ten times. Genes and germline are mouse. The CDR3 end is not reached by the read, which stops 4 residues before it; the germline J gene fills it in. The chain uses TRBV14 and TRBJ2-3; maybe TRBD1 (6 bases). The germline V gene has CDR1 SGHDT and CDR2 FRDEAV. Trimming removed 5 bases at V and 0 bases at J, with 16 bases between. This CDR3 has 16 residues. The CDR3 is CASRPRTASSAETLYF. CDR3 bases read: TGTGCCAGCAGACCTCGGACAGCCTCTAGTGCAGAA.

This clone has ten or more counts. Any gene name here is a mouse gene name. The CDR3 is cut off 4 residues early in the read; its end comes from the germline J gene. The chain combines TRBV13-1 with TRBJ2-7, with 8 nucleotides matching TRBD1. V lost 1 base to trimming and J lost 1 base; unmatched junction nucleotides: 1. The CDR3 totals 14 residues. CDR1 is NSHNY, CDR2 SYGAGN, per germline. The sequenced CDR3 bases are TGTGCCAGCAGTGATCGACAGGGGTCCTAT. Translation gives CASSDRQGSY. The CDR3, in full, reads CASSDRQGSYEQYF.

Worth noting for this clone: Gene names are mouse gene names. The CDR3 end is not reached by the read, which stops 4 residues before it; the germline J gene fills it in. This sequence joins TRBV19 and TRBJ2-5, with 7 bases lining up with TRBD1. Germline V gene data show CDR1 as FNHDT and CDR2 as SITEND (reference sequence). CDR3 length: 13 residues. The covered CDR3 bases are TGTGCCAGCAGTAGGGAACAGGGGGAC. Translation gives CASSREQGD. The CDR3, in full, reads CASSREQGDTQYF.

This clone is medium-sized. Gene names are mouse gene names. The read gets to within 4 residues of the CDR3 end, and the germline J gene fills in the rest. Other DNA sequences in this sample translate to the same CDR3. The chain uses TRBV1 and TRBJ2-3; possibly TRBD1 for D (7 bases). V was pared by 1 base and J by 3 bases, with 11 bases between. The CDR3 length is 15 residues. From germline, CDR1 is NSQYPW and CDR2 LRSPGD (reference sequence). Incomplete CDR3 DNA: TGCACCTGCAGTGCAGGAGGGGGCGCAGCAGAA. This sequence encodes CTCSAGGGAAE. The whole CDR3 sequence reads CTCSAGGGAAETLYF.

This clone was seen at least ten times. The protein recorded in TCRdb does not match the translated DNA at residue 9; the protein presented here comes from translating the DNA. Gene names and germline refer to mouse. Coverage ceases 3 residues before the CDR3 finishes, and the germline J gene fills in the end. The V gene is TRBV19, the J gene TRBJ1-6; no clear D gene. TRBJ1-6 is an ORF; its function is uncertain. The CDR3 loop spans 12 amino acids. Trimming cost V 3 bases and J 8 bases, with 6 bases left between them. CDR1 FNHDT and CDR2 SITEND come from the germline V gene (reference sequence). CDR3 DNA, as far as it was read: TGTGCCAGCAGTACCCCTGATTCGCCC. Protein: CASSTPDSP. In full, the CDR3 reads CASSTPDSPLYF.

In its sample, this clone is medium-sized. Mouse names are used for the genes. The sequenced part of the CDR3 DNA is TGTGCCAGCAGTATCGGGACAGGCGGCTCCTAT. Protein product: CASSIGTGGSY. The complete CDR3 protein is CASSIGTGGSYEQYF. This chain connects TRBV13-1 to TRBJ2-7; 8 bases match TRBD1. The CDR3 goes on 4 residues after the read ends, and that part is filled in from the germline J gene. CDR1 is NSHNY, CDR2 SYGAGN, per germline. The CDR3 sequence is 15 residues long. V shed 4 bases and J 0 bases; nucleotides not matched to a gene: 6.

A few counts support this clone. The TCRdb protein fails to match the DNA translation at residue 12; the protein reported here was translated from the DNA. One base separates it from a far larger clone, so it is likely a read error. Mouse gene names and germline throughout. The read falls 3 residues short of the CDR3 end, and the missing part is taken from the germline J gene. The J gene is TRBJ1-3, the V gene TRBV1, with 8 nucleotides matching TRBD1. This CDR3 spans 15 amino acids. Germline V gives CDR1 NSQYPW, CDR2 LRSPGD (reference sequence). Partial CDR3 DNA: TGCCCCTGCAGTGCAGACAGGGGACCTGGAAATACG. It encodes CPCSADRGPGNT. From start to end, the CDR3 is CPCSADRGPGNTLYF.

This clone was detected many times. The gene names given are mouse names. Read sequence stops 4 residues before the CDR3 end, and the germline J gene provides the missing end. The chain carries TRBV14 and TRBJ2-5; 8 bases are shared with TRBD1. J lost 2 bases, V lost 4 bases, and 3 bases had no gene match. Germline lookup yields CDR1 SGHDT and CDR2 FRDEAV. The CDR3 runs 14 residues. This CDR3 reads CASSPTGGQDTQYF. CDR3 DNA (partial): TGTGCCAGCAGTCCTACAGGGGGCCAAGAC. The variable domain in full, with the rest retrieved from reference TRBV14 and TRBJ2-5, is EAGVTQSPRYAVLQEGQAVSFWCDPISGHDTLYWYQQPRDQGPQLLVYFRDEAVIDNSQLPSDRFSAVRPKGTNSTLKIQSAKQGDTATYLCASSPTGGQDTQYFGPGTRLLVL.

The sample holds many counts of this clone. The germline and genes are mouse ones. The read ends 4 residues early relative to the CDR3; the germline J gene fills the gap. The J gene is TRBJ1-4, the V gene TRBV19, with 7 nucleotides matching TRBD1. Unmatched junction bases numbered 6, after V lost 2 bases and J lost 5 bases. This CDR3 spans 15 amino acids. Germline CDR1 FNHDT, CDR2 SITEND (reference sequence). Here the CDR3 reads CASSMGDRKNERLFF. CDR3 DNA (partial): TGTGCCAGCAGTATGGGGGACAGAAAAAACGAA.

This clone has ten or more counts. Any gene name here is a mouse gene name. The read comes to an end 4 residues before the CDR3 does, leaving the germline J gene to fill in the end. The chain combines TRBV14 with TRBJ1-4, with 9 bases identical to TRBD1. The CDR3 contains 15 residues. The V gene end was trimmed by 1 base and the J gene end by 6 bases; junction bases not matched to a gene: 4. CDR1 and CDR2 from the germline V gene are SGHDT and FRDEAV. The CDR3 sequence is CASSFGDREDERLFF. The part of the CDR3 DNA that was read is TGTGCCAGCAGTTTCGGGGACAGGGAGGACGAA.